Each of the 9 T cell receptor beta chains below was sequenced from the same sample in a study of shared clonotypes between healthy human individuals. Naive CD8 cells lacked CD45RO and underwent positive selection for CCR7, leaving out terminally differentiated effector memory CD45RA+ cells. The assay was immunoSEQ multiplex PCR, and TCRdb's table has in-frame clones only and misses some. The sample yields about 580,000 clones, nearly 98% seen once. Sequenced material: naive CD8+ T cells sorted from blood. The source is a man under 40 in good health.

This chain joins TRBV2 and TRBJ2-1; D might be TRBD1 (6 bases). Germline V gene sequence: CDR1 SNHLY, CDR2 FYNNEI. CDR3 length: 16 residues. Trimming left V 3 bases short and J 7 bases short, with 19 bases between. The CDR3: CASSDYNTGLGNEQFF. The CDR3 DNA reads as TGTGCCAGCAGTGATTATAATACAGGGTTGGGGAATGAGCAGTTCTTC.

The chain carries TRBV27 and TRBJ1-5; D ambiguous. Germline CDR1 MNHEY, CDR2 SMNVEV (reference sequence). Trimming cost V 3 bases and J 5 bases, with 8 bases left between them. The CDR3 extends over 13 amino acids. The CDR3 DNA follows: TGTGCCAGCAGTTTGAAGAGTTATCAGCCCCAGCATTTT. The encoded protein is CASSLKSYQPQHF.

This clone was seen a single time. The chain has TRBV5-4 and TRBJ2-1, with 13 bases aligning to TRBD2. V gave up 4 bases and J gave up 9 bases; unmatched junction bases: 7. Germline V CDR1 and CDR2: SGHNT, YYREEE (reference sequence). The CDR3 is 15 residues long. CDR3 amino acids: CASSPGLAGAAEQFF. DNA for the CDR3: TGTGCCAGCAGCCCAGGACTAGCGGGAGCGGCTGAGCAGTTCTTC.

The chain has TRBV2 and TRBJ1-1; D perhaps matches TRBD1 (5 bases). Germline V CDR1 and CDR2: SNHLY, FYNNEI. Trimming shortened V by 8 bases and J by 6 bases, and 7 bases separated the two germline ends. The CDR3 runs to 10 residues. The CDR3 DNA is TGTGCCAGCCAGGGTTCTGAAGCTTTCTTT. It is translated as CASQGSEAFF.

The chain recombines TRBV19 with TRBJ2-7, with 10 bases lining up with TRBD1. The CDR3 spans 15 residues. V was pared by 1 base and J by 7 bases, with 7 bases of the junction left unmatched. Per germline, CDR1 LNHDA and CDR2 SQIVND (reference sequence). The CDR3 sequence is CASSIGDRGAREQYF. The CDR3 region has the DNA TGTGCCAGTAGTATAGGGGACAGGGGCGCGAGAGAGCAGTACTTC.

The DNA for the CDR3 is TGTGCCAGCAGCCCGGGACTAGCGGTTAGGGAGACCCAGTACTTC. Encoded protein: CASSPGLAVRETQYF. V is TRBV14 and J is TRBJ2-5, with 11 bases lining up with TRBD2. There are 15 residues in the CDR3. CDR1 and CDR2 (germline): SGHDN, FVKESK. V was pared by 4 bases and J by 5 bases, with 6 bases of the junction left unmatched.

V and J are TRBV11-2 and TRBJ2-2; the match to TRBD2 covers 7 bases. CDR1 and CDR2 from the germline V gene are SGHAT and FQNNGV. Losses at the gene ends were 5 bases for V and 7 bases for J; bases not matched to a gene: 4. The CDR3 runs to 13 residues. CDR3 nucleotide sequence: TGTGCCAGCAGCACCCGCGGGGGCGGGGAGCTGTTTTTT. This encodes CASSTRGGGELFF.

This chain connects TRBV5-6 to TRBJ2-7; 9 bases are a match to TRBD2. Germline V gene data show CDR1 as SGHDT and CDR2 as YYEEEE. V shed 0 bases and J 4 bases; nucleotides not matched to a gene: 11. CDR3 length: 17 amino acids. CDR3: CASSLGLAGPKVYEQYF. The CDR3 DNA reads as TGTGCCAGCAGCTTGGGGCTAGCGGGACCGAAAGTGTACGAGCAGTACTTC. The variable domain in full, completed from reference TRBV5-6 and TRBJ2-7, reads DAGVTQSPTHLIKTRGQQVTLRCSPKSGHDTVSWYQQALGQGPQFIFQYYEEEERQRGNFPDRFSGHQFPNYSSELNVNALLLGDSALYLCASSLGLAGPKVYEQYFGPGTRLTVT.

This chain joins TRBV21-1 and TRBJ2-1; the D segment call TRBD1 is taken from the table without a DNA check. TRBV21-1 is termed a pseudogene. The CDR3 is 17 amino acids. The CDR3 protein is CASSPWRDRGTYNEQFF. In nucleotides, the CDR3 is TGTGCCAGCAGCCCCTGGAGGGACAGGGGTACCTACAATGAGCAGTTCTTC.